These T cell receptor beta chains were read from a single sample in a study of cytomegalovirus exposure and HLA in healthy donors. Here immunoSEQ multiplex PCR was the method, and the copy in TCRdb shows in-frame clones only, minus some. This sample has 100,000 to 130,000 clones, with about 85% found just once. Sample: PBMCs. The receptors here all came from a man aged 25 to 40 in good health and CMV-seronegative. Each CDR3 is given with its conserved first and last residue. A D gene is named only where the DNA matches it firmly. Not every row has a clone size; where given, it reads once, few, many or a size class.

j_call	clone_size	v_call	d_call	cdr3_nt	cdr3_aa
TRBJ1-2	.	TRBV7-3	TRBD1	TGTGCCAGCAGCCCAGGGGGCACCAACTATGGCTACACCTTC	CASSPGGTNYGYTF
TRBJ1-2	.	TRBV6-5	TRBD1	TGTGCCAGCAGCCCCGGGACAGGGGGGGCCTCTGGGACCTTC	CASSPGTGGASGTF
TRBJ2-3	.	TRBV4-2	TRBD2	TGTGCCAGCGGACTAGCGGGAGGGCCTGTGGACACAGATACGCAGTATTTT	CASGLAGGPVDTDTQYF
TRBJ2-5	.	TRBV6-4	TRBD2	TGTGCCAGCAGCGCGACTAGCGGGGGGGCCGAGACCCAGTACTTC	CASSATSGGAETQYF
TRBJ1-2	.	TRBV28	.	TGTGCCAGCAGTTTAGTGGCGGGGCAGTTGAGTTACACCTTC	CASSLVAGQLSYTF
TRBJ1-1	.	TRBV11-2	.	TGTGCCAGCAGCCAAGGAGGATATGGAGCTTTCTTT	CASSQGGYGAFF
TRBJ2-1	.	TRBV7-9	.	TGTGCCAGCAGCTTAAGTTCTAGCGCCTATCGGGGTGAGCAGTTCTTC	CASSLSSSAYRGEQFF
TRBJ2-2	.	TRBV28	.	TGTGCCAGCAGTGCGATACCTACCGGGGAGCTGTTTTTT	CASSAIPTGELFF
TRBJ2-7	.	TRBV30	TRBD2	TGTGCCGGGACTAGCGGGAGCTACGAGCAGTACTTC	CAGTSGSYEQYF
TRBJ2-7	.	TRBV6-5	TRBD1	TGTGCCAGCAGTTACCCCGGTTGGACAGGGGCCCTGGGGCAGTACTTC	CASSYPGWTGALGQYF
TRBJ2-2	.	TRBV19	TRBD2	TGTGCCAGTAGTCCCCGGACTAGCTCGAACACCGGGGAGCTGTTTTTT	CASSPRTSSNTGELFF
TRBJ1-1	.	TRBV11-1	.	TGTGCCAGCAGCTCGAGGGGAGGAACTGAAGCTTTCTTT	CASSSRGGTEAFF
TRBJ2-7	.	TRBV5-1	TRBD1	TGCGCCAGCAGCCAAGGGACAGGGGCCGTCCACGAGCAGTACTTC	CASSQGTGAVHEQYF
TRBJ2-1	.	TRBV4-1	TRBD1	TGCGCCAGCAGCCAAACACAGGGGGACTACAATGAGCAGTTCTTC	CASSQTQGDYNEQFF
TRBJ2-1	once	TRBV7-6	.	TGTGCCAGCAGCCCCCGGGACTCCGCCTACAATGAGCAGTTCTTC	CASSPRDSAYNEQFF
TRBJ1-1	.	TRBV5-1	TRBD1	TGCGCCAGCAGCCCCCGGACAGGGGCAGATCATGAAGCTTTCTTT	CASSPRTGADHEAFF
TRBJ1-5	.	TRBV28	TRBD1	TGTGCCAGCGTTCGACAGGGCGGCAATCAGCCCCAGCATTTT	CASVRQGGNQPQHF
TRBJ2-5	.	TRBV28	TRBD2	TGTGCCAGCAGTTTATCGGGCGGGGGGCCTCAAGAGACCCAGTACTTC	CASSLSGGGPQETQYF
TRBJ1-4	.	TRBV28	TRBD1	TGTGCCAGCAGTCTCCGGGACAGGGCGCTGTTTTTT	CASSLRDRALFF
TRBJ1-2	.	TRBV4-1	.	TGCGCCAGCAGCCCAAGCTTGGGCAGGGGCAGGAGTTTTGACTATGGCTACACCTTC	CASSPSLGRGRSFDYGYTF
TRBJ1-4	.	TRBV30	.	TGTGCCTGGAGTCCTTGGAAGGGAGCGTACGGTGAAAAACTGTTTTTT	CAWSPWKGAYGEKLFF
TRBJ1-2	.	TRBV28	TRBD1	TGTGCCAGCAGTTCAACAGGGGGGGGCTACACCTTC	CASSSTGGGYTF
TRBJ2-1	.	TRBV5-1	.	TGCGCCAGCAGCTTGGGATGGGGGGACCCCTACAATGAGCAGTTCTTC	CASSLGWGDPYNEQFF
TRBJ1-3	.	TRBV4-1	TRBD1	TGCGCCAGCAGCCCAGACCGGACAGGAGGCTTCGTAGCTGGAAACACCATATATTTT	CASSPDRTGGFVAGNTIYF
TRBJ2-7	.	TRBV5-3	.	TGTGCCAGCACAGAGGGGGGGCTGGGCGAGCAGTACTTC	CASTEGGLGEQYF
TRBJ2-1	.	TRBV5-1	TRBD2	TGCGCCACTAACGGGGGGAACTCCTACAATGAGCAGTTCTTC	CATNGGNSYNEQFF
TRBJ2-5	.	TRBV7-7	TRBD1	TGTGCTAGCAGCTTAAGGACAGGGCATGGAGCCCAGTACTTC	CASSLRTGHGAQYF
TRBJ2-3	.	TRBV6-5	.	TGTGCCAGCAGAAGAGGTCTCGCTAGCACAGATACGCAGTATTTT	CASRRGLASTDTQYF
TRBJ1-5	.	TRBV18	TRBD1	TGTGCCAGCTCACTAGGGACAGGGATCAATCAGCCCCAGCATTTT	CASSLGTGINQPQHF
TRBJ2-5	once	TRBV15	.	TGTGCCACCAGCAGAGACGGGGGACAGACCCAGTACTTC	CATSRDGGQTQYF
TRBJ1-4	.	TRBV7-6	.	TGTGCCAGCAGCGCACGGGGATACCCCTTTAATGAAAAACTGTTTTTT	CASSARGYPFNEKLFF
TRBJ2-3	.	TRBV6-4	.	TGTGCCAGCAGTGAAGCAGGGGGCACAGATACGCAGTATTTT	CASSEAGGTDTQYF
TRBJ1-2	.	TRBV14	.	TGTGCCAGCAGCCAGGGAGGGCAGGGGAATGGCTACACCTTC	CASSQGGQGNGYTF
TRBJ2-5	.	TRBV30	.	TGTGCCTGGGGACATTCTAGGGTGACCCAGTACTTC	CAWGHSRVTQYF
TRBJ1-2	.	TRBV5-6	TRBD1	TGTGCCAGCATCAGGGGGACAGGGGGCTATGGCTACACCTTC	CASIRGTGGYGYTF
TRBJ2-7	.	TRBV7-6	TRBD1	TGTGCCAGCAGCTTACCGCGCCCCAGGGGGCGCGGCGAGCAGTACTTC	CASSLPRPRGRGEQYF
TRBJ2-1	.	TRBV10-1	TRBD2	TGCGCCAGCGGGACTAGCGGGAGGATGAATGAGCAGTTCTTC	CASGTSGRMNEQFF
TRBJ1-6	.	TRBV4-1	.	TGCGCCAGCAACGTGCTCGGGGGATTCTCCTATAATTCACCCCTCCACTTT	CASNVLGGFSYNSPLHF
TRBJ2-7	.	TRBV10-3	TRBD1	TGTGCCATCAGTTCTCCGGGACAGGGGGCCGAGCAGTACTTC	CAISSPGQGAEQYF
TRBJ2-3	.	TRBV7-3	.	TGTGCCAGCAGCCTAAACCCCCAGATTCACACAGATACGCAGTATTTT	CASSLNPQIHTDTQYF
TRBJ2-2	.	TRBV30	TRBD1	TGTGCCTGGAGTGGAACAGGGGCCGGGGAGCTGTTTTTT	CAWSGTGAGELFF
TRBJ1-5	once	TRBV9	.	TGTGCCAGCAGCGGGGGGGGGCCTGGTCAGCCCCAGCATTTT	CASSGGGPGQPQHF
TRBJ2-6	.	TRBV27	.	TGTGCCAGCAGTTTGGAGGGGACTGGGGCCAACGTCCTGACTTTC	CASSLEGTGANVLTF